The 5 T cell receptor beta chains below come from one sample, sequenced in a study of shared clonotypes between healthy human individuals. Clones were sequenced by immunoSEQ multiplex PCR, and TCRdb holds only the in-frame ones, with some missing. The table records 2 million to 2.5 million clones, under 95% of them present only once. The sample taken for sequencing was naive CD4+ T cells from PBMCs. Documented subset: CD45RA+ positively selected. These TCRs come from a man between 18 and 35 years old in good health. Some clones in this sample may be carry-over from other donors' samples.

The V and J genes are TRBV7-9 and TRBJ2-3; D remains ambiguous. There are 14 residues in the CDR3. Germline CDR1 and CDR2: SEHNR and FQNEAQ (reference sequence). V was clipped by 5 bases and J by 2 bases, with 11 bases between them. CDR3 DNA: TGTGCCAGCAGCATAGGGAAACCCACAGATACGCAGTATTTT. Its protein product is CASSIGKPTDTQYF.

The chain uses TRBV14 and TRBJ1-3, with 7 bases fitting TRBD1. The J segment lost 0 bases and the V segment lost 9 bases, leaving 5 bases of the junction unmatched. The CDR3 totals 14 residues. CDR1 is SGHDN and CDR2 is FVKESK in the germline V gene. CDR3 residues: CASSDRASGNTIYF. The CDR3 DNA follows: TGTGCCAGTTCCGACAGGGCCTCTGGAAACACCATATATTTT.

This clone turned up a few times. The chain uses TRBV6-1 and TRBJ1-2; D unclear. Trimming cost V 0 bases and J 5 bases, with 1 base left between them. Germline CDR1 is MNHNS and CDR2 is SASEGT. The CDR3 totals 11 residues. The CDR3 DNA follows: TGTGCCAGCAGTGAAGCGTATGGCTACACCTTC. Encoded protein: CASSEAYGYTF.

The V and J genes are TRBV7-2 and TRBJ2-7; TRBD2 is a possible D gene (5 bases). The V gene's germline CDR1 is SGHTA and CDR2 FQGNSA. Trimming removed 1 base from V and 5 bases from J, with 15 bases in between. The CDR3 totals 15 residues. The chain's CDR3 is CASSLGSGRGDEQYF. CDR3 bases: TGTGCCAGCAGCTTAGGAAGCGGAAGAGGTGACGAGCAGTACTTC.

The J gene is TRBJ1-3, the V gene TRBV19; TRBD1 is a possible D gene (6 bases). V gave up 3 bases and J gave up 2 bases, with 8 bases separating them. The CDR3 has 14 amino acids. Per germline, CDR1 LNHDA and CDR2 SQIVND (reference sequence). The CDR3 is CASSIAGAGNTIYF. As DNA, the CDR3 is TGTGCCAGTAGTATTGCAGGGGCTGGAAACACCATATATTTT.